These T cell receptor beta chains were read from a single sample in a study of beta chain features in type 1 diabetes. TCRdb keeps only in-frame clones here, not all; method: immunoSEQ multiplex PCR. The sample lists fewer than 550,000 clones; 9.5% to 12% were seen once. Input material: naive CD4+ T cells from blood. Receptors were obtained from a woman under 30 in good health. Each CDR3 is given with its conserved first and last residue. A D gene is named only where the DNA matches it firmly. Size values are once, few and many counts, or a class for expanded clones, and some rows have none.

J: TRBJ2-3; V: TRBV9; D: .; size: .; DNA: TGTGCCAGCAGCGCTAAACACACAGATACGCAGTATTTT; CDR3: CASSAKHTDTQYF
J: TRBJ2-2; V: TRBV18; D: .; size: few; DNA: TGTGCCAGCTCCCGGACAGTCCTTAACACCGGGGAGCTGTTTTTT; CDR3: CASSRTVLNTGELFF
J: TRBJ2-1; V: TRBV2; D: .; size: few; DNA: TGTGCCAGCAGTTACGGGAGCTCCTACAATGAGCAGTTCTTC; CDR3: CASSYGSSYNEQFF
J: TRBJ2-3; V: TRBV30; D: .; size: few; DNA: TGTGCCTGGAGACTACCGACAGATACGCAGTATTTT; CDR3: CAWRLPTDTQYF
J: TRBJ2-4; V: TRBV19; D: .; size: .; DNA: TGTGCCAGTAGTTTTCGGCAGGGGACCTCCCCAGCCAAAAACATTCAGTACTTC; CDR3: CASSFRQGTSPAKNIQYF
J: TRBJ2-7; V: TRBV7-2; D: TRBD2; size: .; DNA: TGTGCCAGCAGCTTAGTGGGAGGGCCGTCCTACGAGCAGTACTTC; CDR3: CASSLVGGPSYEQYF
J: TRBJ1-1; V: TRBV25-1; D: .; size: .; DNA: TGTGCCAGCAGTGAGGGACCAGGCGGTAACACTGAAGCTTTCTTT; CDR3: CASSEGPGGNTEAFF
J: TRBJ2-1; V: TRBV7-9; D: TRBD2; size: few; DNA: TGTGCCAGCAGTACCGGGTCTAGCGGGAGCCCAAATGAGCAGTTCTTC; CDR3: CASSTGSSGSPNEQFF
J: TRBJ1-1; V: TRBV6-1; D: .; size: few; DNA: TGTGCCAGCAGTGAAAGGGGTGTCAACACTGAAGCTTTCTTT; CDR3: CASSERGVNTEAFF
J: TRBJ2-1; V: TRBV4-2; D: TRBD2; size: few; DNA: TGTGCCAGCAGCCTCGAGCCTAGCGGTAGTTACAATGAGCAGTTCTTC; CDR3: CASSLEPSGSYNEQFF
J: TRBJ2-1; V: TRBV25-1; D: .; size: many; DNA: TGTGCCAGCGTGGGGAACAATGAGCAGTTCTTC; CDR3: CASVGNNEQFF
J: TRBJ1-1; V: TRBV6-5; D: .; size: .; DNA: TGTGCCAGCAGCCAAAGAGGGACTGAAGCTTTCTTT; CDR3: CASSQRGTEAFF
J: TRBJ1-2; V: TRBV5-4; D: TRBD1; size: once; DNA: TGTGCCAGCAGCTCGAGTGGCCAGGGGGCCTATGGCTACACCTTC; CDR3: CASSSSGQGAYGYTF
J: TRBJ2-7; V: TRBV11-2; D: .; size: .; DNA: TGTGCCAGCAGCGAAGGGTCCGAGCAGTACTTC; CDR3: CASSEGSEQYF
J: TRBJ1-2; V: TRBV5-1; D: .; size: few; DNA: TGCGCCAGCAGTACCATTGGGGGAAGCTCCTTTTATGGCTACACCTTC; CDR3: CASSTIGGSSFYGYTF
J: TRBJ1-1; V: TRBV9; D: TRBD1; size: .; DNA: TGTGCCAGCAGCACAGGGGGGGAGAACACTGAAGCTTTCTTT; CDR3: CASSTGGENTEAFF
J: TRBJ2-3; V: TRBV7-9; D: .; size: many; DNA: TGTGCCAGCAGCGAGGGCAGCACAGATACGCAGTATTTT; CDR3: CASSEGSTDTQYF
J: TRBJ2-7; V: TRBV19; D: .; size: few; DNA: TGTGCCAGTAGGCGAAGAGCTACTAGCCTCTACGAGCAGTACTTC; CDR3: CASRRRATSLYEQYF
J: TRBJ2-5; V: TRBV4-1; D: .; size: few; DNA: TGCGCCAGCAGCCAAGCACGGCAGGCCTACCAAGAGACCCAGTACTTC; CDR3: CASSQARQAYQETQYF
J: TRBJ1-5; V: TRBV25-1; D: .; size: .; DNA: TGTGCCAGCAGTCCCCCAGGCGGGGCCTATAGCAATCAGCCCCAGCATTTT; CDR3: CASSPPGGAYSNQPQHF
J: TRBJ2-5; V: TRBV5-1; D: TRBD1; size: .; DNA: TGCGCCAGCAGATTGGGACAGGAAGAGACCCAGTACTTC; CDR3: CASRLGQEETQYF
J: TRBJ2-3; V: TRBV5-4; D: TRBD2; size: few; DNA: TGTGCCAGCAGCCTCCGGACTAGCGCAGATACGCAGTATTTT; CDR3: CASSLRTSADTQYF
J: TRBJ2-5; V: TRBV6-5; D: TRBD1; size: .; DNA: TGTGCCAGCACAGAGACAGGGGGCTTAGAGACCCAGTACTTC; CDR3: CASTETGGLETQYF
J: TRBJ2-1; V: TRBV29-1; D: .; size: few; DNA: TGCAGCTCGGAAGAGGGGGTCTTC; CDR3: CSSEEGVF
J: TRBJ1-2; V: TRBV9; D: .; size: .; DNA: TGTGCCAGCAGCGTAGTGGCAGGGAGCTATGGCTACACCTTC; CDR3: CASSVVAGSYGYTF
J: TRBJ2-1; V: TRBV14; D: TRBD1; size: few; DNA: TGTGCCAGCAGCCCGTGGGACAGGGGGCTCAATGAGCAGTTCTTC; CDR3: CASSPWDRGLNEQFF
J: TRBJ1-2; V: TRBV6-5; D: .; size: .; DNA: TGTGCCAGCAGGCGCAGGGAGGACTATGGCTACACCTTC; CDR3: CASRRREDYGYTF
J: TRBJ1-5; V: TRBV6-5; D: TRBD1; size: .; DNA: TGTGCCAGCGGGTCCGGGGGACAGAATCAGCCCCAGCATTTT; CDR3: CASGSGGQNQPQHF
J: TRBJ2-2; V: TRBV6-5; D: .; size: .; DNA: TGTGCCAGCGTAGCAATCACCGGGGAGCTGTTTTTT; CDR3: CASVAITGELFF
J: TRBJ2-1; V: TRBV18; D: .; size: few; DNA: TGTGCCAGCTCACCGGCGCAGTTCGTAAATGAGCAGTTCTTC; CDR3: CASSPAQFVNEQFF
J: TRBJ1-6; V: TRBV4-3; D: TRBD1; size: few; DNA: TGCGCCAGCAGCCCCTATGGACAGGGGAATTCACCCCTCCACTTT; CDR3: CASSPYGQGNSPLHF
J: TRBJ2-7; V: TRBV29-1; D: TRBD2; size: few; DNA: TGCAGCGTTGATGGGTTAGCGGGAAGCTACGAGCAGTACTTC; CDR3: CSVDGLAGSYEQYF
J: TRBJ2-2; V: TRBV4-3; D: .; size: .; DNA: TGCGCCAGCAGCCGAGCCGGGACGGAGAACACCGGGGAGCTGTTTTTT; CDR3: CASSRAGTENTGELFF
J: TRBJ2-7; V: TRBV18; D: .; size: .; DNA: TGTGCCAGCTCACCACTTGGGGAAGAGCAGTACTTC; CDR3: CASSPLGEEQYF
J: TRBJ2-5; V: TRBV6-5; D: .; size: .; DNA: TGTGCCAGCAGTTACTCCCCCGGGAGAGAGACCCAGTACTTC; CDR3: CASSYSPGRETQYF
J: TRBJ2-3; V: TRBV21-1; D: .; size: .; DNA: TGTGCCAGCAGCATCTCCCTCGGAGATACGCAGTATTTT; CDR3: CASSISLGDTQYF
J: TRBJ2-3; V: TRBV30; D: .; size: few; DNA: TGTGCCTGGAGTGTACTTCTGGGTACGCAGTATTTT; CDR3: CAWSVLLGTQYF
J: TRBJ2-7; V: TRBV5-4; D: TRBD2; size: few; DNA: TGTGCCAGCAGCTCGACTAGCGGGACCTACGAGCAGTACTTC; CDR3: CASSSTSGTYEQYF
J: TRBJ2-7; V: TRBV7-7; D: TRBD1; size: .; DNA: TGTGCTAGCAGCTTGAGGACAGGGGGGGTCTACGAGCAGTACTTC; CDR3: CASSLRTGGVYEQYF
J: TRBJ2-3; V: TRBV7-3; D: TRBD1; size: .; DNA: TGTGCCAGCAGCTTCAGGGGGCAGGGGACAGATACGCAGTATTTT; CDR3: CASSFRGQGTDTQYF
J: TRBJ1-2; V: TRBV25-1; D: .; size: few; DNA: TGTGCCAGCAGTGTTACTAGTGGCTATGGCTACACCTTC; CDR3: CASSVTSGYGYTF
J: TRBJ1-2; V: TRBV30; D: .; size: few; DNA: TGTGCCTGGAGGGGCCTACCCAGGGGAGCCAACTTCTTC; CDR3: CAWRGLPRGANFF
J: TRBJ2-5; V: TRBV14; D: .; size: few; DNA: TGTGCCAGCAGCCAAGAACCAGAGACCCAGTACTTC; CDR3: CASSQEPETQYF
J: TRBJ2-7; V: TRBV7-2; D: .; size: few; DNA: TGTGCCAGCAGCTTACGCAGGGGTCCCTACGAGCAGTACTTC; CDR3: CASSLRRGPYEQYF
J: TRBJ2-1; V: TRBV10-3; D: TRBD1; size: .; DNA: TGTGCCATCAGTGCCGGACAGGGGCGGGATGAGCAGTTCTTC; CDR3: CAISAGQGRDEQFF
J: TRBJ2-1; V: TRBV29-1; D: TRBD1; size: .; DNA: TGCAGCGGCGTGTCCGGGACAGGGGGCTCGGGTGAGCAGTTCTTC; CDR3: CSGVSGTGGSGEQFF